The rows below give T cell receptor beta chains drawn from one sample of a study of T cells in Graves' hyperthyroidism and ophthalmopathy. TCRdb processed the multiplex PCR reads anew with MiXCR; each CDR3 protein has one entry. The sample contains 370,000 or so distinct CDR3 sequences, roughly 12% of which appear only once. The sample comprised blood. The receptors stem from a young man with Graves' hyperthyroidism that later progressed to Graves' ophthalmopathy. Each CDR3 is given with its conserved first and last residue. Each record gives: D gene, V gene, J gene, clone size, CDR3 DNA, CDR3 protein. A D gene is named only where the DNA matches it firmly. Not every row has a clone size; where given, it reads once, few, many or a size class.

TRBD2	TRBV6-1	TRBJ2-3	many	TGTGCCAGCAGACAACTAGCGGGGGGAACAGATACGCAGTATTTT	CASRQLAGGTDTQYF
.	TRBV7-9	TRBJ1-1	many	TGTGCCAGCGGCCCGCGGAGGGGAGGGACGGTGAACACTGAAGCTTTCTTT	CASGPRRGGTVNTEAFF
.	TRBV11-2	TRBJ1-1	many	TGTGCCAGCAGCTTAAACCCTCAGGGCACTGAAGCTTTCTTT	CASSLNPQGTEAFF
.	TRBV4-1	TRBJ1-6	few	TGCGCCAGCAGCCACTTCGGTTCACCCCTCCACTTT	CASSHFGSPLHF
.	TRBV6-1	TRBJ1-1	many	TGTGCCAGCAGCCGTACCCCACGGAACACTGAAGCTTTCTTT	CASSRTPRNTEAFF
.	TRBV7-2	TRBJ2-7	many	TGTGCCAGCAGCTTAGCGGCTAGCAGCTCCTACGAGCAGTACTTC	CASSLAASSSYEQYF
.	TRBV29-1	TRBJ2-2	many	TGCAGCGTTTGGACGGACGGGGAGCTGTTTTTT	CSVWTDGELFF
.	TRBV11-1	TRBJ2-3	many	TGTGCCAGCAGCTCCCTTCGTAGCACAGATACGCAGTATTTT	CASSSLRSTDTQYF
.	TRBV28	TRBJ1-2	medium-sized	TGTGCCAGTACTGGACAGATGTATGGCTACACCTTC	CASTGQMYGYTF
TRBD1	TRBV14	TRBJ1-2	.	TGTGCCAGCATTCCGGGGACAGGGGGCAACTATGGCTACACCTTC	CASIPGTGGNYGYTF
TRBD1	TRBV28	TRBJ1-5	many	TGTGCCAGCAGTACTCCGGGACAGGGGGCTGGGCGTCAGCCCCAGCATTTT	CASSTPGQGAGRQPQHF
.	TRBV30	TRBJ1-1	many	TGTGCCTGGAGTGTGGGTCCGACAGGACACACTGAAGCTTTCTTT	CAWSVGPTGHTEAFF
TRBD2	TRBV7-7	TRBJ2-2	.	TGTGCCAGCAGCTTAGTTGGCGGGGGAGTAGGAGGCACCGGGGAGCTGTTTTTT	CASSLVGGGVGGTGELFF
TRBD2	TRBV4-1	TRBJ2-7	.	TGCGCCAGCAGCCAAGAACTAGCGGGGCGTACCTACGAGCAGTACTTC	CASSQELAGRTYEQYF
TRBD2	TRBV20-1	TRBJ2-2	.	TGCAGTGCTGGTGGACTAGCGGGGGGCATCGCGAACACCGGGGAGCTGTTTTTT	CSAGGLAGGIANTGELFF
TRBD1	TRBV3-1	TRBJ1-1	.	TGTGCCAGCAGCCAAGATGGACAGGGGAACACTGAAGCTTTCTTT	CASSQDGQGNTEAFF
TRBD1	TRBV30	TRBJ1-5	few	TGTGCCTGGAGTCCCGACAGGGGCGATCAGCCCCAGCATTTT	CAWSPDRGDQPQHF
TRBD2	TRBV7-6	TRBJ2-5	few	TGTGCCAGCAGCCTCCGGACTAGCAGTATGGAGACCCAGTACTTC	CASSLRTSSMETQYF
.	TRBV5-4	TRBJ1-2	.	TGTGCCAGCAGCTTGGAACACTCTATTTACACCTTC	CASSLEHSIYTF
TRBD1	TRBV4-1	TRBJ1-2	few	TGCGCCAGCAGCCAAAGATGGCTAGGGACAGGGGTAGCTAACTATGGCTACACCTTC	CASSQRWLGTGVANYGYTF